This T cell receptor (beta chain) was documented in a study of cytomegalovirus exposure and HLA in healthy donors. On this clone itself: Its matching antigen is unknown.

The V and J ends lost 6 bases and 4 bases, in that order; junction bases with no gene match: 7. Germline CDR1 is SGHVS and CDR2 is FNYEAQ. The CDR3 extends over 16 amino acids. The primer mix had 60 Vbeta and 13 Jbeta primers. Libraries were prepared by immunoSEQ multiplex PCR; TCRdb keeps only in-frame clonotypes and omits some of them. The sample contains about 180,000 clones, 80% of which appear only once. Points from the study as a whole: In a later analysis, several top co-occurrence clusters appeared linked to parvovirus B19, influenza, CMV and Epstein-Barr virus.

This TCR was recovered from a man aged 40-49 years in good health and CMV-seronegative. Source material: PBMCs. V gene TRBV7-6 combines with J gene TRBJ2-7; 15 nucleotides match TRBD2. CDR3 coding DNA: TGTGCCAGCAGTCGGACTAGCGGGAGGGCCGGATACGAGCAGTACTTC. As protein: CASSRTSGRAGYEQYF.